This T cell receptor (beta chain) was observed in a study of blood T cell repertoires in COVID-19. At the level of the study: Sites in the United States, Italy and Spain provided acute and convalescent COVID-19 samples.

V lost 4 bases and J lost 0, with 13 bases in between. The CDR3 is made up of 15 amino acids. Germline V lookup: CDR1 SGHRS, CDR2 YFSETQ. Libraries were prepared by immunoSEQ multiplex PCR; TCRdb keeps only in-frame clonotypes and omits some of them. The repertoire includes 170,000 or so clones, more than 70% of them detected once, and roughly 7% sits in the top ten. Sequenced: peripheral blood. This clonotype originated in a man aged 50-60 years with active or convalescent COVID-19. The chain recombines TRBV5-1 with TRBJ2-5; D possibly corresponds to TRBD2 (5 bases). CDR3 nucleotide sequence: TGCGCCAGCAGCGTCCAACGGGATTACCAAGAGACCCAGTACTTC. Protein: CASSVQRDYQETQYF.